This record concerns one T cell receptor beta chain sequence. Its antigen is currently unknown. PCR amplification relied on 60 Vbeta primers (plus 13 Jbeta primers). Some clones are missing from TCRdb's copy, which holds only in-frame ones; the method was immunoSEQ multiplex PCR. Of a few hundred thousand clones in the sample, about 80% were seen once. The data originate from a study of cytomegalovirus exposure and HLA in healthy donors. Broader study findings: There were reportedly fewer N-insertions in an Asian-associated ancestry cluster than the roughly 700-donor mean, in a later analysis. Follow-up analysis later connected one missense variant in DCLRE1C with trimming of TCR beta V- and J-genes. What was likely a sequencing artifact was a cluster of highly shared sequence variants.

CDR3 size: 13 residues. Germline V lookup: CDR1 SGHRS, CDR2 YFSETQ. Deletions cut 4 bases from V and 8 bases from J, with 13 bases between. This chain connects TRBV5-1 to TRBJ2-1, with D possibly TRBD2 on 6 matching bases. The sample comprised PBMCs. This sequence originates from a woman aged 55-69 years in good health and CMV-seropositive. The CDR3 sequence is CASSTTSSDEQFF. CDR3 nucleotide sequence: TGCGCCAGCAGCACCACTAGCTCGGATGAGCAGTTCTTC. Variable domain in full (rest from reference TRBV5-1 and TRBJ2-1): KAGVTQTPRYLIKTRGQQVTLSCSPISGHRSVSWYQQTPGQGLQFLFEYFSETQRNKGNFPGRFSGRQFSNSRSEMNVSTLELGDSALYLCASSTTSSDEQFFGPGTRLTVL.